These 9 T cell receptor beta chains originate from one sample sequenced in a study of read filtering for tumor transcriptome and immune sequencing. This library used roughly 0.4 ug RNA and molecular barcoded adaptors spanning alpha/delta and beta/gamma chains. TCRdb reprocessed the reads via MiXCR and lists one record per CDR3 protein. The sample records about 130,000 distinct CDR3 sequences, about 12% being singletons. Material for sequencing was a population of CD138-negative cells sorted from bone marrow. These receptors all stem from a donor aged 40 or over with multiple myeloma.

This clonotype was counted at least ten times. V usage is TRBV5-1 and J usage is TRBJ1-1; D ambiguous. The CDR3 loop spans 15 amino acids. Germline values: CDR1 SGHRS, CDR2 YFSETQ. V lost 1 base to trimming and J lost 1 base, with 11 bases between them. The CDR3 here is CASSLYGSENTEAFF. The CDR3 nucleotides read TGCGCCAGCAGCTTGTACGGCAGTGAGAACACTGAAGCTTTCTTT.

This clonotype came up many times. The chain employs TRBV18 and TRBJ1-5; 7 bases fit TRBD1. Germline V gives CDR1 KGHSH, CDR2 LQKENI. Trimming at V came to 6 bases and at J to 0 bases, leaving 5 bases not matched to a gene. The CDR3 consists of 15 residues. CDR3 nucleotide sequence: TGTGCCAGCTCGGTAGGGACAGTTAGCAATCAGCCCCAGCATTTT. Residues: CASSVGTVSNQPQHF.

Here the CDR3 reads CASSLMGLYLFF. The CDR3 DNA follows: TGTGCCAGCAGCTTAATGGGACTTTATCTGTTCTTC. The V and J genes are TRBV7-9 and TRBJ2-1, with D maybe TRBD2 (6 bases). The CDR3 contains 12 residues. V lost 2 bases and J lost 15, with 14 bases in between. The V gene's germline CDR1 is SEHNR and CDR2 FQNEAQ (reference sequence). Filled out from reference TRBV7-9 and TRBJ2-1, the complete variable domain reads DTGVSQNPRHKITKRGQNVTFRCDPISEHNRLYWYRQTLGQGPEFLTYFQNEAQLEKSRLLSDRFSAERPKGSFSTLEIQRTEQGDSAMYLCASSLMGLYLFFGPGTRLTVL.

This clonotype was found once. The chain is built from TRBV4-1 and TRBJ2-3, with unresolved D. The germline CDR1 and CDR2 sequences are MGHRA and YSYEKL. This CDR3 has 15 amino acids. V dropped 1 base and J dropped 0 bases, with 8 bases sitting between them. The CDR3 loop is CASSQADVSTDTQYF. In DNA form, the CDR3 reads TGCGCCAGCAGCCAAGCGGACGTTAGCACAGATACGCAGTATTTT.

In its sample, this clonotype was seen many times. The V call is TRBV18, the J call TRBJ2-5, with D possibly TRBD2 on 5 matching bases. V lost 1 base and J 4 bases, leaving 10 bases between the germline ends. The CDR3 has 14 amino acids. The germline V gene has CDR1 KGHSH and CDR2 LQKENI. CDR3 sequence: CASSPRRAVETQYF. Written as DNA, the CDR3 is TGTGCCAGCTCACCACGGCGGGCCGTAGAGACCCAGTACTTC.

The chain uses TRBV20-1 and TRBJ2-1; D is unresolved. The CDR3 is 17 amino acids. Germline loops: CDR1 DFQATT, CDR2 SNEGSKA (reference sequence). V dropped 3 bases and J dropped 4 bases, with 22 bases sitting between them. The CDR3 bases are TGCAGTGCTAGCGAAGCAGCTTACACAACTACATACAATGAGCAGTTCTTC. Protein sequence: CSASEAAYTTTYNEQFF.

This clonotype was seen repeatedly, ten times or more. CDR3 sequence: CASSRNGRNTDTQYF. CDR3 sequence (DNA): TGTGCCAGCAGTCGAAATGGGAGAAACACAGATACGCAGTATTTT. The V and J genes are TRBV3-1 and TRBJ2-3, with TRBD2 as a possible D gene (5 bases). The CDR3 runs 15 residues. Germline assignment: CDR1 LGHDT and CDR2 YNNKEL (reference sequence). The germline V and J ends were trimmed by 6 bases and 2 bases, with 15 bases remaining between them.

This clonotype was seen ten or more times. V gene TRBV29-1 combines with J gene TRBJ1-1; 7 positions agree with TRBD1. Trimming took 5 bases from V and 8 from J; bases not matched to a gene: 11. CDR3 length: 13 residues. The germline gives CDR1 SQVTM, CDR2 ANQGSEA. The CDR3 spells CSVSITGVGEAFF. The CDR3 region has the DNA TGCAGCGTTAGCATAACAGGGGTAGGGGAAGCTTTCTTT.

This clonotype occurred many times. The V gene is TRBV29-1, the J gene TRBJ2-2, with D perhaps matching TRBD1 (5 bases). V dropped 3 bases and J dropped 1 base, with 6 bases sitting between them. Germline CDR1 and CDR2: SQVTM and ANQGSEA. This CDR3 spans 13 amino acids. As DNA, the CDR3 is TGCAGCGTTGACCAGGGGAACACCGGGGAGCTGTTTTTT. It yields the protein CSVDQGNTGELFF.